There are many counts of the clone carrying this T cell receptor beta chain. What it recognizes is unknown. The data are from a study of naive and memory T cell subsets. An equimolar mix of two oligonucleotides served as the beta constant-region primer for TRBC1 and TRBC2. Four rounds of PCR amplified the ligated cDNA using nested alpha and beta constant-region primers plus SP2. TCRdb recomputed calls from the UMI-ligation and nested PCR reads with MiXCR, one row per CDR3 protein. The table lists tens of thousands of distinct CDR3 sequences, roughly 10% of them singletons. The ends were cut back, 5 bases at V and 4 bases at J, with 21 bases in the middle. The CDR3 is 16 amino acids. Germline loops: CDR1 MDHEN, CDR2 SYDVKM. Overall study results and limits: In naive cells, over 85% of TCR sequences were seen only once. A few larger clonotypes appeared in naive repertoires, especially CD8, possibly memory cells re-expressing CD45RA.

The receptor was isolated from a human donor in good health. Sequencing used naive CD4+ T cells from blood. J is TRBJ2-7 and V is TRBV28; tentative D call: TRBD2 (6 bases). This CDR3 reads CASSLGGVWGVYEQYF. The CDR3 nucleotides read TGTGCCAGCAGTCTGGGCGGAGTTTGGGGGGTATACGAGCAGTACTTC.